The rows below give T cell receptor beta chains drawn from one sample of a study of vaccination and CD4 T cells after COVID-19. TCRdb independently ran MiXCR on the PCR reads; one entry per CDR3 protein. The sample has approximately 3,400 distinct CDR3 sequences, 24% seen once. These receptors' antigens are unknown. The specimen sequenced was CD4+ T cells from blood, cultured in vitro. The receptors shown here come from a human donor in good health. The CDR3 runs from the conserved cysteine through the conserved F or W. Fields, in order: clone size, D gene, V gene, J gene, CDR3 protein, CDR3 DNA. A D gene is named only where the DNA matches it firmly. The size of a clone is reported for some rows only, either as once, few or many, or as a class for expanded clones.

>-|TRBD1|TRBV25-1|TRBJ2-7
CASRDRASYEQYF
TGTGCCAGCAGAGACAGGGCTTCCTACGAGCAGTACTTC
>few|-|TRBV24-1|TRBJ2-3
CATSGSTDTQYF
TGTGCCACCAGTGGGAGCACAGATACGCAGTATTTT
>few|TRBD1|TRBV24-1|TRBJ2-7
CATSDRATYGTGGLEQYF
TGTGCCACCAGTGACCGAGCGACCTACGGGACAGGGGGCCTCGAGCAGTACTTC
>once|-|TRBV6-4|TRBJ2-1
CASSQGSYNEQFF
TGTGCCAGCAGTCAGGGGTCCTACAATGAGCAGTTCTTC
>few|-|TRBV15|TRBJ2-1
CATSRDGKNEQFF
TGTGCCACCAGCAGAGACGGAAAAAATGAGCAGTTCTTC
>large|TRBD1|TRBV4-3|TRBJ1-4
CASSQAGTGVNEKLFF
TGCGCCAGCAGCCAAGCCGGGACAGGGGTTAATGAAAAACTGTTTTTT
>-|-|TRBV19|TRBJ2-7
CASSGSRFDEQYF
TGTGCCAGTAGTGGATCTCGCTTTGACGAGCAGTACTTC
>large|TRBD1|TRBV2|TRBJ1-6
CASSRDSSIEALHF
TGTGCCAGCAGTCGGGACAGTTCGATAGAGGCCCTCCACTTT
>-|-|TRBV2|TRBJ2-1
CASTGQGLFTEQFF
TGTGCCAGCACTGGGCAGGGTTTGTTTACTGAGCAGTTCTTC
>few|-|TRBV19|TRBJ2-2
CASTGNTGELFF
TGTGCCAGTACAGGGAACACCGGGGAGCTGTTTTTT
>-|-|TRBV30|TRBJ1-5
CAWSLDSNQPQHF
TGTGCCTGGAGTCTAGATAGCAATCAGCCCCAGCATTTT
>once|-|TRBV7-2|TRBJ1-2
CAGSLANAASGYTF
TGTGCCGGCAGCTTAGCGAACGCAGCCTCGGGCTACACCTTC
>few|-|TRBV6-4|TRBJ1-1
CATVRLGGGTEAFF
TGTGCCACCGTACGTCTGGGGGGAGGCACTGAAGCTTTCTTT